In its sample, the clone carrying this T cell receptor beta chain was seen once. The sample belongs to a study of blood T cell repertoires in COVID-19. Overall study context: Donors in the United States, Italy and Spain gave samples during acute or convalescent COVID-19.

Profiling relied on immunoSEQ multiplex PCR, and the TCRdb table lists in-frame clones only, not all of them. The sample holds under 400,000 clones, more than 70% seen once. Germline V lookup: CDR1 GTSNPN, CDR2 SVGIG (reference sequence). V gave up 7 bases and J gave up 0 bases; unmatched junction bases: 9. The CDR3 consists of 17 residues. The source of this sequence is a woman aged 60-75 years with COVID-19, enrolled during active disease. The V gene is TRBV30, the J gene TRBJ2-1; 13 bases fit TRBD2. The specimen was peripheral blood. The CDR3 DNA sequence: TGTGCCTCCAAACTAGCGGGGGGGCAGAGCTCCTACAATGAGCAGTTCTTC. Translating it yields CASKLAGGQSSYNEQFF.